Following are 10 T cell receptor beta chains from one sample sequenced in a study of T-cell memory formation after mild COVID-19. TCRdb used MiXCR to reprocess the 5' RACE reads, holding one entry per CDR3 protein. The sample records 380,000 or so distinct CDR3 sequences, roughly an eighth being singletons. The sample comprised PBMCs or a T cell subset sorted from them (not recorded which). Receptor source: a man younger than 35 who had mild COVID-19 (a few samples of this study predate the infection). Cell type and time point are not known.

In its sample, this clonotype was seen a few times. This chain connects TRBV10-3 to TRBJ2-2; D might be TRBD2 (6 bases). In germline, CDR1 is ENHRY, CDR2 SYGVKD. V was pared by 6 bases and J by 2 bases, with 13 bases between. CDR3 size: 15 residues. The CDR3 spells CAIRRASENTGELFF. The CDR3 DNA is TGTGCCATCAGGCGGGCTAGCGAAAACACCGGGGAGCTGTTTTTT.

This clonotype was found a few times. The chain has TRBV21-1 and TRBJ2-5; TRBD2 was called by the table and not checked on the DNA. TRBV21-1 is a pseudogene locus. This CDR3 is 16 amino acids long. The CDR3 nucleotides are TGTGCCAGCAGCAAAAGGGCACCGGGACTTAGGGAGACCCAGTACTTC. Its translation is CASSKRAPGLRETQYF.

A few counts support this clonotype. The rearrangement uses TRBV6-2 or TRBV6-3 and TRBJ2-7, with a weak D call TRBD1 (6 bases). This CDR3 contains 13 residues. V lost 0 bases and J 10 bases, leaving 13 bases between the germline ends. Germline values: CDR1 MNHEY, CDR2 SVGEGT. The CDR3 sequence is CASSYSQGRPQYV. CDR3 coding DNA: TGTGCCAGCAGTTACTCGCAGGGGCGACCACAGTACGTC.

The CDR3 DNA reads TGTGCCAGCAGCACCAGACAGACGAACACTGAAGCTTTCTTT. Translated, it gives CASSTRQTNTEAFF. This chain joins TRBV5-5 and TRBJ1-1, with D possibly matching TRBD1 (5 bases). V was shortened by 4 bases and J by 1 base, with 11 bases between the two germline ends. CDR1 and CDR2 from the germline V gene are SGHKS and YYEKEE (reference sequence). The CDR3 contains 14 residues.

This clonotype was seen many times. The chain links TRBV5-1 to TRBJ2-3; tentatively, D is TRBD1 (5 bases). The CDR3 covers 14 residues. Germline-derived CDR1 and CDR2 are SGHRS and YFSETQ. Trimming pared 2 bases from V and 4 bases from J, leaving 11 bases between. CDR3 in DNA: TGCGCCAGCAGCTTAGGGGCACCCCCAGATACGCAGTATTTT. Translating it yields CASSLGAPPDTQYF.

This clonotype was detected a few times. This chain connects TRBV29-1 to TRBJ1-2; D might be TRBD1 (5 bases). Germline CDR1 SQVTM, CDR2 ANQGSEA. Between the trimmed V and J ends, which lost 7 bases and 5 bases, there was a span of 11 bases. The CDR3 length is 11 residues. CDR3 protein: CSGSEGYGYTF. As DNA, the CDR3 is TGCAGCGGTTCGGAGGGGTATGGCTACACCTTC.

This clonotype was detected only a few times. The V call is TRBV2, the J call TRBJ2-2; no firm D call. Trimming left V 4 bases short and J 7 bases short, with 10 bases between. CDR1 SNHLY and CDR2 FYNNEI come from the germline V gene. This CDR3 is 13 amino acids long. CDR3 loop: CASSGLAFGELFF. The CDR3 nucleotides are TGTGCCAGCAGTGGTTTAGCATTCGGGGAGCTGTTTTTT.

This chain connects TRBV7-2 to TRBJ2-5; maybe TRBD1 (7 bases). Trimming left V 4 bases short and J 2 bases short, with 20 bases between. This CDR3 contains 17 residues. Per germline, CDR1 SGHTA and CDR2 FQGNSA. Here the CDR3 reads CASSSGRSRGEQETQYF. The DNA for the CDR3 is TGTGCCAGCAGCTCGGGGCGAAGCAGGGGGGAGCAAGAGACCCAGTACTTC.

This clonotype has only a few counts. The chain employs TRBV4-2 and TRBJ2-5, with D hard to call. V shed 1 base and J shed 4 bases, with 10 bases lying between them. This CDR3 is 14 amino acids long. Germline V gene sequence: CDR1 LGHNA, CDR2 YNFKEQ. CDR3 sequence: CASSQVSLGETQYF. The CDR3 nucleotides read TGTGCCAGCAGCCAAGTCTCGTTGGGAGAGACCCAGTACTTC.

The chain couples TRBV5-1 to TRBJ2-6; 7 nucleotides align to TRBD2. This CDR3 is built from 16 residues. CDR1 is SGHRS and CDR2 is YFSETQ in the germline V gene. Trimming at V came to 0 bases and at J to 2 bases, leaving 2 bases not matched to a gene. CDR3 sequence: CASSLAGGTGANVLTF. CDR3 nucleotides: TGCGCCAGCAGCTTGGCCGGGGGGACTGGGGCCAACGTCCTGACTTTC.